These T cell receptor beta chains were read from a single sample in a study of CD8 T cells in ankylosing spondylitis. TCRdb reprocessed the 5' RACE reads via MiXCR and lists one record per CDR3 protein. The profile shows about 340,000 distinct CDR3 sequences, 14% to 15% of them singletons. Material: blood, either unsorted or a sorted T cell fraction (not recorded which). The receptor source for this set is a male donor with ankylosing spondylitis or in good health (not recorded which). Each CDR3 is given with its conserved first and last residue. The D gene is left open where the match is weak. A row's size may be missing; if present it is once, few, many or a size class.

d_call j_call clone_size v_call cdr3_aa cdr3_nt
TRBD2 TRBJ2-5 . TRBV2 CASSEFTSVGVGETQYF TGTGCCAGCAGTGAATTCACTAGCGTGGGGGTCGGAGAGACCCAGTACTTC
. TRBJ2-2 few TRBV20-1 CSAPLGTGELFF TGCAGTGCCCCGCTTGGCACCGGGGAGCTGTTTTTT
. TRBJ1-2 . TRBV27 CASSWTARDGYTF TGTGCCAGCAGTTGGACGGCGAGGGATGGCTACACCTTC
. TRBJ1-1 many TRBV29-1 CSAYRDAGAEAFF TGCAGCGCCTACAGGGACGCGGGCGCTGAAGCTTTCTTT
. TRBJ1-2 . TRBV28 CASSLNEGDYGYTF TGTGCCAGCAGTTTAAACGAAGGGGACTATGGCTACACCTTC
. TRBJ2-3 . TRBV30 CAWGPRTDTQYF TGTGCCTGGGGGCCTCGCACAGATACGCAGTATTTT
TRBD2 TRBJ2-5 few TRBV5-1 CASSLGSAGGPEETQYF TGCGCCAGCAGCTTGGGGTCGGCGGGGGGGCCGGAAGAGACCCAGTACTTC
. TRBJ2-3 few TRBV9 CASKRGTSTDTQYF TGTGCCAGCAAACGAGGGACTAGCACAGATACGCAGTATTTT
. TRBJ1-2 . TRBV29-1 CSVESQGYGYTF TGCAGCGTTGAGTCCCAAGGCTATGGCTACACCTTC
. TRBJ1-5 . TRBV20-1 CSFRDGPNQPQHF TGCAGTTTCCGGGACGGTCCAAATCAGCCCCAGCATTTT
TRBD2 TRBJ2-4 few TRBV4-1 CASSRGPTSSKNIQYF TGCGCCAGCAGCCGGGGACCGACTAGCTCCAAAAACATTCAGTACTTC
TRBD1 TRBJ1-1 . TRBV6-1 CASTLTGGLNTEAFF TGTGCCAGCACCCTGACAGGGGGTCTGAACACTGAAGCTTTCTTT
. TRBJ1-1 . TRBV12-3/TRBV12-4 CATKQVPAFF TGTGCCACCAAACAGGTCCCGGCTTTCTTT
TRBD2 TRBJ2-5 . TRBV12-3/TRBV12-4 CASRLAAQETQYF TGTGCCAGCAGACTAGCGGCACAAGAGACCCAGTACTTC
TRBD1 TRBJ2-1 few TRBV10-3 CAIKQGESYNEQFF TGTGCCATCAAACAGGGGGAGTCGTACAATGAGCAGTTCTTC
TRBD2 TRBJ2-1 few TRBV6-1 CASTPGLAGRIGNEQFF TGTGCCAGCACCCCCGGACTAGCGGGCCGGATTGGCAATGAGCAGTTCTTC
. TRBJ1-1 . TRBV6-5 CASSYPGENTEAFF TGTGCCAGCAGTTACCCGGGGGAGAACACTGAAGCTTTCTTT
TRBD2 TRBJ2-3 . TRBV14 CASSQLLSGSRIDTQYF TGTGCCAGCAGCCAACTCCTCAGCGGGAGTAGAATAGATACGCAGTATTTT
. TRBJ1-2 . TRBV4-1 CASSQETVDYGYTF TGCGCCAGCAGCCAAGAGACAGTTGACTATGGCTACACCTTC
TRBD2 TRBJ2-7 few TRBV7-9 CASSLELAGQMKQYF TGTGCCAGCAGCTTAGAACTAGCGGGACAAATGAAGCAGTACTTC
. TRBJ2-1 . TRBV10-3 CAISLGSFSSYNEQFF TGTGCCATCAGCCTTGGGTCCTTCAGCTCCTACAATGAGCAGTTCTTC
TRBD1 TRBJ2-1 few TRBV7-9 CASSSRTGQADYNEQFF TGTGCCAGCAGCTCCAGAACCGGACAGGCGGATTACAATGAGCAGTTCTTC